These 5 T cell receptor beta chains were all obtained from the same sample, sequenced in a study of shared clonotypes between healthy human individuals. TCRdb's table, derived via immunoSEQ multiplex PCR, lists solely in-frame clones and lacks some. The table records 780,000 or so clones, roughly 72% of them present only once. The sample taken for sequencing was memory CD4+ T cells sorted from blood. Subset in this sample: CD45RA-negative fraction. These receptors were obtained from a woman in her twenties or thirties in good health.

V is TRBV7-2 and J is TRBJ2-5; no clear D gene. Germline V lookup: CDR1 SGHTA, CDR2 FQGNSA. The V end was cut by 1 base, the J end by 0 bases, with 6 bases between. The CDR3 is made up of 14 amino acids. DNA for the CDR3: TGTGCCAGCAGCTTAGGCCTGTACCAAGAGACCCAGTACTTC. The encoded protein is CASSLGLYQETQYF.

This chain links TRBV29-1 with TRBJ2-3; 11 bases line up with TRBD2. Germline CDR1 and CDR2: SQVTM and ANQGSEA. V lost 4 bases and J lost 3; bases outside the gene matches: 3. CDR3 length: 14 amino acids. CDR3 in DNA: TGCAGCGTTGTAGCGGGAGGGACAACAGATACGCAGTATTTT. Its protein is CSVVAGGTTDTQYF.

This clone was picked up a small number of times. The chain recombines TRBV25-1 with TRBJ2-6; 7 bases fit TRBD1. Germline V gene sequence: CDR1 MGHDK, CDR2 SYGVNS. This CDR3 contains 17 residues. V was pared by 4 bases and J by 4 bases, with 10 bases of the junction left unmatched. CDR3 protein: CASSVFARGRGANVLTF. CDR3 nucleotide sequence: TGTGCCAGCAGTGTATTCGCTAGGGGGCGCGGGGCCAACGTCCTGACTTTC. The full variable domain, in which reference TRBV25-1 and TRBJ2-6 provide the parts outside the CDR3, is EADIYQTPRYLVIGTGKKITLECSQTMGHDKMYWYQQDPGMELHLIHYSYGVNSTEKGDLSSESTVSRIRTEHFPLTLESARPSHTSQYLCASSVFARGRGANVLTFGAGSRLTVL.

The chain recombines TRBV15 with TRBJ2-2, with D possibly TRBD1 on 5 matching bases. Germline assignment: CDR1 LNHNV and CDR2 YYDKDF (reference sequence). This CDR3 spans 15 amino acids. The ends were cut back, 1 base at V and 0 bases at J, with 6 bases in the middle. The CDR3 protein is CATSRGQTNTGELFF. CDR3 coding DNA: TGTGCCACCAGCAGAGGACAGACGAACACCGGGGAGCTGTTTTTT.

This clone is a singleton in its sample. The rearrangement uses TRBV19 and TRBJ2-1; D gene ambiguous. V lost 3 bases and J 7 bases, leaving 16 bases between the germline ends. Looked up from germline, CDR1 is LNHDA and CDR2 is SQIVND (reference sequence). The length of the CDR3 is 15 residues. The CDR3 bases are TGTGCCAGTAGTATTGGGCAGCGACCATTTAATGAGCAGTTCTTC. This encodes CASSIGQRPFNEQFF.